The 16 T cell receptor beta chains presented below share a single source sample, sequenced in a study of blood T cells in healthy people across ages. Sample-barcoded 5' priming and a J-beta primer mix drove a second PCR of about 6 to 12 cycles. TCRdb re-called the 5' RACE reads with MiXCR, one entry per CDR3 protein. The sample lists about 640,000 distinct CDR3 sequences, 45% to 65% occurring once. The sequenced material came from blood. These receptor sequences come from a man aged 55 to 70 in good health.

The rearrangement uses TRBV4-2 and TRBJ2-7, with 11 bases matching TRBD2. Germline V gives CDR1 LGHNA, CDR2 YNFKEQ. This CDR3 is 15 amino acids long. V dropped 0 bases and J dropped 3; count of bases not matched to a gene: 1. DNA of the CDR3: TGTGCCAGCAGCCAAGAAACTAGCGGGAGCTACGAGCAGTACTTC. Its translation: CASSQETSGSYEQYF.

This chain uses TRBV11-2 with TRBJ2-1, with 12 positions matching TRBD2. The CDR3 has 15 amino acids. Germline CDR1 is SGHAT and CDR2 is FQNNGV. J gave up 9 bases and V 4 bases, and 7 bases lay outside the gene matches. CDR3 protein: CASSYSSGGAGEQFF. The DNA of the CDR3 is TGTGCCAGCAGCTACTCTAGCGGGGGGGCGGGTGAGCAGTTCTTC.

The V gene is TRBV2, the J gene TRBJ2-5, with no clear D. Trimming took 7 bases from V and 0 from J, leaving 3 bases between them. The CDR3 spans 11 residues. Germline values: CDR1 SNHLY, CDR2 FYNNEI. CDR3 loop: CASKYQETQYF. CDR3 coding DNA: TGTGCCAGCAAGTACCAAGAGACCCAGTACTTC.

In its sample, this clonotype was seen once. V is TRBV15 and J is TRBJ1-1, with no clear D. This CDR3 has 13 residues. Trimming removed 5 bases from V and 5 bases from J, with 12 bases in between. Germline assignment: CDR1 LNHNV and CDR2 YYDKDF (reference sequence). CDR3 sequence: CATSPEGRTEAFF. In DNA form, the CDR3 reads TGTGCCACCAGCCCGGAAGGTCGGACTGAAGCTTTCTTT.

The V gene is TRBV20-1, the J gene TRBJ1-6; 9 nucleotides agree with TRBD1. Germline assignment: CDR1 DFQATT and CDR2 SNEGSKA (reference sequence). Unmatched junction bases numbered 8, after V lost 5 bases and J lost 9 bases. The CDR3 loop spans 14 amino acids. In DNA, the CDR3 is TGCAGTGCTGGGGACAGGGAGGTTTTTTCACCCCTCCACTTT. This codes for CSAGDREVFSPLHF.

A few counts support this clonotype. The chain is built from TRBV20-1 and TRBJ2-5, with TRBD2 matching 8 bases. The CDR3 is 16 residues long. V lost 0 bases to trimming and J lost 4 bases; unmatched junction nucleotides: 10. Germline loops: CDR1 DFQATT, CDR2 SNEGSKA (reference sequence). CDR3 protein: CSARDPLRGAPETQYF. CDR3 bases: TGCAGTGCTAGAGATCCCCTGCGGGGGGCTCCAGAGACCCAGTACTTC.

This clonotype showed up just a few times. At one of its ends the junction is not consistent with the germline gene, which may arise from a read error. V and J are TRBV12-3 or TRBV12-4 and TRBJ1-2; no clear D gene. The CDR3 is 14 residues long. Here the CDR3 DNA reads TGTGCCGGCAGTTCCCCCTTTCACAATACCCCGTCCACCTTC. It translates to CAGSSPFHNTPSTF.

This clonotype showed up many times. The V call is TRBV29-1, the J call TRBJ2-2; TRBD1 aligns across 10 bases. Germline CDR1 reads SQVTM; CDR2 reads ANQGSEA. The CDR3 is 15 residues long. J gave up 1 base and V 7 bases, and 6 bases lay outside the gene matches. DNA for the CDR3: TGCAGCGCCGAGACAGGGGGCCGGAACACCGGGGAGCTGTTTTTT. Protein sequence: CSAETGGRNTGELFF.

On this clonotype itself: Mismatch with germline at one junction end may stem from a read error. The gene calls are TRBV6-6 and TRBJ2-3; TRBD1 matches at 8 bases. The germline CDR1 and CDR2 sequences are MNHNY and SVGAGI (reference sequence). The CDR3 is 16 amino acids. CDR3 sequence (DNA): TGTACCAGCAGTTACGGTGCGTCAGGGGGCACGGATACGCAGTATTTT. As protein: CTSSYGASGGTDTQYF.

This clonotype was detected once. The chain combines TRBV18 with TRBJ2-3; TRBD1 or TRBD2 may be the D gene (5 bases each). The CDR3 has 15 residues. The V gene's germline CDR1 is KGHSH and CDR2 LQKENI. V gave up 3 bases and J gave up 5 bases, with 15 bases separating them. The CDR3 spells CASSPNKVGGDTQYF. CDR3 DNA: TGTGCCAGCTCACCCAATAAGGTTGGGGGAGATACGCAGTATTTT. Using reference TRBV18 and TRBJ2-3 for the parts outside the CDR3, the full variable domain is NAGVMQNPRHLVRRRGQEARLRCSPMKGHSHVYWYRQLPEEGLKFMVYLQKENIIDESGMPKERFSAEFPKEGPSILRIQQVVRGDSAAYFCASSPNKVGGDTQYFGPGTRLTVL.

The chain links TRBV25-1 to TRBJ2-5; 11 bases are shared with TRBD2. V gave up 4 bases and J gave up 6 bases; unmatched junction bases: 7. The CDR3 sequence is 15 residues long. Germline-derived CDR1 and CDR2 are MGHDK and SYGVNS. CDR3 sequence (DNA): TGTGCCAGCAGTGGTTCCGGGACTAGCGGTCAGACCCAGTACTTC. It specifies CASSGSGTSGQTQYF.

This clonotype was observed at least ten times. The J gene is TRBJ1-4, the V gene TRBV2; the D gene is possibly TRBD1 (5 bases). With 8 bases removed from V and 4 bases from J, the gap between germline ends came to 11 bases. The CDR3 has 13 amino acids. The V gene's germline CDR1 is SNHLY and CDR2 FYNNEI. CDR3 nucleotide sequence: TGTGCCAGCCGGGACGGCCTTAATGAAAAACTGTTTTTT. This gives the protein CASRDGLNEKLFF.

This clonotype was recorded a few times. The chain couples TRBV5-1 to TRBJ1-4; perhaps TRBD1 as D (5 bases). The V gene's germline CDR1 is SGHRS and CDR2 YFSETQ. The CDR3 sequence is 15 residues long. V lost 4 bases to trimming and J lost 3 bases, with 13 bases between them. The CDR3 protein is CASSPGGGANEKLFF. DNA of the CDR3: TGCGCCAGCAGCCCTGGTGGGGGGGCTAATGAAAAACTGTTTTTT.

The chain is built from TRBV11-2 and TRBJ1-2; the D gene is possibly TRBD1 (6 bases). The germline CDR1 and CDR2 sequences are SGHAT and FQNNGV. Trimming stripped 5 bases from V and 8 bases from J, with 12 bases between. The length of the CDR3 is 12 residues. CDR3 amino acids: CASSADSLGYTF. DNA for the CDR3: TGTGCCAGCAGCGCGGACAGTTTAGGCTACACCTTC.

This clonotype was seen a handful of times. The V call is TRBV7-9, the J call TRBJ1-1; D gene ambiguous. Germline values: CDR1 SEHNR, CDR2 FQNEAQ (reference sequence). The CDR3 covers 14 residues. V was cut by 1 base and J by 6 bases, with 12 bases left in between. The CDR3 DNA is TGTGCCAGCAGCTTAGAGGGTACGCTGTCTGAAGCTTTCTTT. This encodes CASSLEGTLSEAFF.

J is TRBJ2-1 and V is TRBV4-2; the match to TRBD2 covers 11 bases. The DNA end lines up better with TRBJ2-7; the J call may be wrong. The CDR3 loop spans 17 amino acids. Germline V CDR1 and CDR2: LGHNA, YNFKEQ. The CDR3 region is CASSQAFSGGAYNEQYF. In DNA form, the CDR3 reads TGTGCCAGCAGCCAAGCTTTTAGCGGGGGGGCCTACAATGAGCAGTACTTC.